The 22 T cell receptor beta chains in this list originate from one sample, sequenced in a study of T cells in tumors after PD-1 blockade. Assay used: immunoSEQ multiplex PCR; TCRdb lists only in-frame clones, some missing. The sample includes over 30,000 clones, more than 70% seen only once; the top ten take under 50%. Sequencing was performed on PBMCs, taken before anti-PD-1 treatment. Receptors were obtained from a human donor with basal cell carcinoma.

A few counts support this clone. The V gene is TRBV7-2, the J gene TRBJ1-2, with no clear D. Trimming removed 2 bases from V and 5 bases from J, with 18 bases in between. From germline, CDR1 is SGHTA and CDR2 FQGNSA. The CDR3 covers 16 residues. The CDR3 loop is CASSLSSSQSFYGYTF. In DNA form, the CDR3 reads TGTGCCAGCAGCTTAAGTTCGAGCCAGAGCTTTTATGGCTACACCTTC.

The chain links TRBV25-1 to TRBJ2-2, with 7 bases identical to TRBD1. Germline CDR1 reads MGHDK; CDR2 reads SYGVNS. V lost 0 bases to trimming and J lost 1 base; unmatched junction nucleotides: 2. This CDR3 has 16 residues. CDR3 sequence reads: CASSEYRQGNTGELFF. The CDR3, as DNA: TGTGCCAGCAGTGAATATAGACAGGGGAACACCGGGGAGCTGTTTTTT.

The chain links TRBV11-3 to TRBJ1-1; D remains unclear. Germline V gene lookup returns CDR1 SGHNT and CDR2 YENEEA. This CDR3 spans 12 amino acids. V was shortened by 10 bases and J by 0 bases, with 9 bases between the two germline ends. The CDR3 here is CATRGVNTEAFF. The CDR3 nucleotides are TGTGCCACCCGCGGGGTGAACACTGAAGCTTTCTTT.

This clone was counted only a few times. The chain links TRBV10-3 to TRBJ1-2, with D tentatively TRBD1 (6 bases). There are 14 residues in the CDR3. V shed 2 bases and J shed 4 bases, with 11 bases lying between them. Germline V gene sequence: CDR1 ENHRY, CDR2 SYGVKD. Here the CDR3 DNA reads TGTGCCATCAGTGAGGGACAGCATGCCTATGGCTACACCTTC. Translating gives CAISEGQHAYGYTF.

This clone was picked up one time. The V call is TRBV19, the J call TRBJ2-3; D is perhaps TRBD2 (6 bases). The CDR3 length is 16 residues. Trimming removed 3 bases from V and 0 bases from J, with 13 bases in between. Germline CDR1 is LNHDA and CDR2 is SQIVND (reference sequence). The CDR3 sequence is CASSMTRGLSTDTQYF. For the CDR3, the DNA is TGTGCCAGTAGTATGACTAGGGGTCTGAGCACAGATACGCAGTATTTT.

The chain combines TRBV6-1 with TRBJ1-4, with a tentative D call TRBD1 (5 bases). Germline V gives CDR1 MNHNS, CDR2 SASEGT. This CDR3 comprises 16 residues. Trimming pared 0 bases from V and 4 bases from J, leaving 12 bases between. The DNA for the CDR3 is TGTGCCAGCAGTGAAGCGCTGGGAGGGGATAATGAAAAACTGTTTTTT. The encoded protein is CASSEALGGDNEKLFF.

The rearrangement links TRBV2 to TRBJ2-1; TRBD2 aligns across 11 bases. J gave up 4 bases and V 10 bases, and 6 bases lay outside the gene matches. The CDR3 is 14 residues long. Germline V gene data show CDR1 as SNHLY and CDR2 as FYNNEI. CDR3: CATGLAGGYNEQFF. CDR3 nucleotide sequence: TGTGCCACTGGTCTAGCGGGGGGTTACAATGAGCAGTTCTTC.

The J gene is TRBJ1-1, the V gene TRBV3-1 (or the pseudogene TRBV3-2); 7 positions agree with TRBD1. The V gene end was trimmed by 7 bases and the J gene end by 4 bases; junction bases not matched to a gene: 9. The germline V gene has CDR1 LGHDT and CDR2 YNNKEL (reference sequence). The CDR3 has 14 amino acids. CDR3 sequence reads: CASNQQGKATEAFF. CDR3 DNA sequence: TGTGCCAGCAATCAACAGGGGAAGGCCACTGAAGCTTTCTTT.

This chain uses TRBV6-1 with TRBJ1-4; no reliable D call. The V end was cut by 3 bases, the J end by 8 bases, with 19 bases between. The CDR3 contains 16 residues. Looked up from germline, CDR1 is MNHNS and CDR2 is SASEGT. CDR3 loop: CASSDDRALLGEKLFF. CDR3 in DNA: TGTGCCAGCAGTGATGACCGGGCCTTACTAGGGGAAAAACTGTTTTTT.

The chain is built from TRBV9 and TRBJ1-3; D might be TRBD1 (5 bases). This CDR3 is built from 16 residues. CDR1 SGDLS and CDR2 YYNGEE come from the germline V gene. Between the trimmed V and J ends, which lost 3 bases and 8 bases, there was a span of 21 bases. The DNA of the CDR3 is TGTGCCAGCAGCGATGGGTTGGGACCCCGGGGGGACACCATATATTTT. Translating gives CASSDGLGPRGDTIYF.

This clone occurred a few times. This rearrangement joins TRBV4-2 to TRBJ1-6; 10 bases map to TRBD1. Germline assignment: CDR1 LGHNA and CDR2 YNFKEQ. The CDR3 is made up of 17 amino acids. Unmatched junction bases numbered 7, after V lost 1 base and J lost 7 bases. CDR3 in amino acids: CASSQVRTGGGNSPLHF. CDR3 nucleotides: TGTGCCAGCAGCCAAGTAAGGACAGGGGGGGGGAATTCACCCCTCCACTTT.

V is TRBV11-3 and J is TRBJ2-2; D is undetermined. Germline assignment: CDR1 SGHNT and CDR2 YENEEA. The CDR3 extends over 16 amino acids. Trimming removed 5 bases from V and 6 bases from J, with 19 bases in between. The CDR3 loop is CASSPRSREPPGELFF. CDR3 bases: TGTGCCAGCAGCCCCCGTAGCCGCGAACCACCCGGGGAGCTGTTTTTT.

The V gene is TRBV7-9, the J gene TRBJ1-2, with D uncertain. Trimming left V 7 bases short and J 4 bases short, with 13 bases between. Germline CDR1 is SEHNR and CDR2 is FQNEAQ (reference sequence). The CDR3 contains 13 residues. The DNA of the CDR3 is TGTGCCAGCACCCCAGGAGGGAGCTATGGCTACACCTTC. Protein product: CASTPGGSYGYTF.

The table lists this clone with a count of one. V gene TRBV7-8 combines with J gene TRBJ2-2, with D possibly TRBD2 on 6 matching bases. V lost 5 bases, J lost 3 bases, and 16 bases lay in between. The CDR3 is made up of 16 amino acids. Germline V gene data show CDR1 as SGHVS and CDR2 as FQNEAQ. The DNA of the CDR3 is TGTGCCAGCAGCCGTAGCGGCCGCGCAGACACCGGGGAGCTGTTTTTT. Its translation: CASSRSGRADTGELFF.

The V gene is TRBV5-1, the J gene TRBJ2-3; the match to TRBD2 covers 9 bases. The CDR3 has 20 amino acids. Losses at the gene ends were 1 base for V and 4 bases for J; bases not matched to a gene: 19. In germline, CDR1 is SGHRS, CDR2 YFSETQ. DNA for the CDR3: TGCGCCAGCAGCTTGTCGACTTCGGGACTAGCAGCCAAGAGTGCAGATACGCAGTATTTT. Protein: CASSLSTSGLAAKSADTQYF.

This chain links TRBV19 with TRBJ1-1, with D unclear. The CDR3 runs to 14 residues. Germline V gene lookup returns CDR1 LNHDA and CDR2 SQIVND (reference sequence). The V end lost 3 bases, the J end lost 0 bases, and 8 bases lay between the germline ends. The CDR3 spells CASSIGEMNTEAFF. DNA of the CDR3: TGTGCCAGTAGTATTGGGGAGATGAACACTGAAGCTTTCTTT.

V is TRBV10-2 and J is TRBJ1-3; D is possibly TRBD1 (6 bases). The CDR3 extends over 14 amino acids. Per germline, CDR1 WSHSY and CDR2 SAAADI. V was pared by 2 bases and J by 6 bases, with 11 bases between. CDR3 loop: CASSETGRTNTIYF. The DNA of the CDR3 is TGCGCCAGCAGTGAGACAGGGAGGACAAACACCATATATTTT.

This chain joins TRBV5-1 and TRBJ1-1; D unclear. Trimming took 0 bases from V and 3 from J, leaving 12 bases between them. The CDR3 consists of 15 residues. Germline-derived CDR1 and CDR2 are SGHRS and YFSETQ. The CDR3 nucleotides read TGCGCCAGCAGCTTGGGAGATTCGCGGGACACTGAAGCTTTCTTT. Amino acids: CASSLGDSRDTEAFF.

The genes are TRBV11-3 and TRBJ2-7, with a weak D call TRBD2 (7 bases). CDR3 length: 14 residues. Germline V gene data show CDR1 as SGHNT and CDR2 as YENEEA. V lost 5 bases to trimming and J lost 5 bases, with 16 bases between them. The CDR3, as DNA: TGTGCCAGCAGCAAAGGGCGGGGGCACGACGAGCAGTACTTC. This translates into CASSKGRGHDEQYF.

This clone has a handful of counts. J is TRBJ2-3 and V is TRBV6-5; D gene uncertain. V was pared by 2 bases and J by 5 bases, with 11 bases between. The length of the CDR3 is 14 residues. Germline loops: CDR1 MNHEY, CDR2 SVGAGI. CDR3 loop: CASSYELEGDTQYF. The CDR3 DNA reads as TGTGCCAGCAGTTACGAACTGGAAGGAGATACGCAGTATTTT.

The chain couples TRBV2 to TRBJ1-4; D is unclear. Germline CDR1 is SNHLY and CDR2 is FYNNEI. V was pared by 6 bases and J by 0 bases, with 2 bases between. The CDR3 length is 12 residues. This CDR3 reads CASRTTNEKLFF. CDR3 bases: TGTGCCAGCAGGACAACTAATGAAAAACTGTTTTTT.

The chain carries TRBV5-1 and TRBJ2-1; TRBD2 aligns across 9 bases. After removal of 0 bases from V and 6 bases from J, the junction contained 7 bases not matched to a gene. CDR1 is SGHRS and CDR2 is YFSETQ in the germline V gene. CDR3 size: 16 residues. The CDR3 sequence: CASSLAPAGGPNEQFF. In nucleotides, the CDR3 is TGCGCCAGCAGCTTGGCCCCGGCGGGAGGGCCCAATGAGCAGTTCTTC.